Listed here are 25 T cell receptor beta chains from one sample, sequenced in a study of PD-L1 blockade in urothelial cancer. The table came from immunoSEQ multiplex PCR; TCRdb's copy has only in-frame clones and leaves some out. The sample includes tens of thousands of clones, around 80% of them seen just once. The sequencing here drew on PBMCs, taken around atezolizumab (anti-PD-L1) treatment. Receptor source: a man in his 70s with urothelial cancer.

The gene calls are TRBV19 and TRBJ2-5; 11 nucleotides align to TRBD2. The CDR3 extends over 14 amino acids. Losses at the gene ends were 2 bases for V and 5 bases for J; bases not matched to a gene: 1. Germline assignment: CDR1 LNHDA and CDR2 SQIVND (reference sequence). In DNA, the CDR3 is TGTGCCAGTAGTATATCTAGCGGGAGGGAGACCCAGTACTTC. It yields the protein CASSISSGRETQYF.

V gene TRBV4-3 combines with J gene TRBJ1-1; D gene ambiguous. V was trimmed by 0 bases and J by 3 bases, leaving 11 bases between them. The CDR3 has 15 residues. Germline V gives CDR1 LGHNA, CDR2 YSLEER. The CDR3 spells CASSQDRGGDTEAFF. DNA of the CDR3: TGCGCCAGCAGCCAAGATCGGGGTGGTGACACTGAAGCTTTCTTT.

V and J are TRBV2 and TRBJ2-2, with D tentatively TRBD2 (6 bases). The germline V gene encodes CDR1 SNHLY and CDR2 FYNNEI. CDR3 length equals 12 residues. V gave up 3 bases and J gave up 15 bases, with 14 bases separating them. In DNA form, the CDR3 reads TGTGCCAGCAGTGAGGATTGGAGGGATATGTTTTTT. Its protein product is CASSEDWRDMFF.

The chain uses TRBV28 and TRBJ1-5; D unresolved. From germline, CDR1 is MDHEN and CDR2 SYDVKM. V was trimmed by 1 base and J by 0 bases, leaving 13 bases between them. The CDR3 runs to 17 residues. DNA for the CDR3: TGTGCCAGCAGTTTATTAGGCGGGGAAGGTAGCAATCAGCCCCAGCATTTT. Its translation: CASSLLGGEGSNQPQHF.

The chain is built from TRBV7-2 and TRBJ1-5, with D perhaps TRBD1 (6 bases). V lost 3 bases and J lost 0, with 9 bases in between. Germline-derived CDR1 and CDR2 are SGHTA and FQGNSA. The CDR3 loop spans 15 amino acids. CDR3 protein: CASSLSGASNQPQHF. CDR3 DNA sequence: TGTGCCAGCAGCTTGTCAGGGGCTAGCAATCAGCCCCAGCATTTT.

V usage is TRBV7-2 and J usage is TRBJ2-3, with TRBD2 matching over 11 bases. Germline CDR1 and CDR2: SGHTA and FQGNSA. J was trimmed by 4 bases and V by 5 bases; bases with no gene match: 11. The CDR3 runs 17 residues. CDR3 in DNA: TGTGCCAGCAGCCCAGTAGCGGGAGGGCCTGTGCCAGATACGCAGTATTTT. It codes for CASSPVAGGPVPDTQYF. The whole variable domain, remainder taken from reference TRBV7-2 and TRBJ2-3, is GAGVSQSPSNKVTEKGKDVELRCDPISGHTALYWYRQSLGQGLEFLIYFQGNSAPDKSGLPSDRFSAERTGGSVSTLTIQRTQQEDSAVYLCASSPVAGGPVPDTQYFGPGTRLTVL.

This chain uses TRBV7-2 with TRBJ1-2, with TRBD1 matching over 8 bases. The germline V gene has CDR1 SGHTA and CDR2 FQGNSA. CDR3 length: 15 residues. The V gene end was trimmed by 4 bases and the J gene end by 6 bases; junction bases not matched to a gene: 10. This CDR3 reads CASSSGQGILHGYTF. The CDR3, as DNA: TGTGCCAGCAGCTCCGGACAGGGAATATTGCATGGCTACACCTTC.

V gene TRBV6-5 combines with J gene TRBJ2-2, with 8 positions matching TRBD2. CDR3 length: 16 amino acids. From germline, CDR1 is MNHEY and CDR2 SVGAGI. The trim removed 0 bases at V and 6 bases at J, leaving 6 bases unmatched. The DNA of the CDR3 is TGTGCCAGCAGTTACTCTGGGACTAGGGTCTCCGGGGAGCTGTTTTTT. Protein sequence: CASSYSGTRVSGELFF.

J is TRBJ1-6 and V is TRBV6-6, with D possibly TRBD1 on 5 matching bases. This CDR3 comprises 14 residues. Germline-derived CDR1 and CDR2 are MNHNY and SVGAGI (reference sequence). V lost 7 bases, J lost 5 bases, and 12 bases lay in between. Here the CDR3 DNA reads TGTGCCAGCACCCGGGCGGACAATAATTCACCCCTCCACTTT. Its protein is CASTRADNNSPLHF.

The chain combines TRBV5-6 with TRBJ1-4, with a possible D match to TRBD1 (5 bases). This CDR3 region has 17 residues. With 4 bases removed from V and 3 bases from J, the gap between germline ends came to 19 bases. CDR1 and CDR2 from the germline V gene are SGHDT and YYEEEE. CDR3 in DNA: TGTGCCAGCAGCGCGGAGACAAGGGGTCTTTCTAATGAAAAACTGTTTTTT. Amino acids: CASSAETRGLSNEKLFF.

V usage is TRBV7-2 and J usage is TRBJ2-1, with 8 nucleotides matching TRBD1. Trimming removed 3 bases from V and 10 bases from J; junction bases left unmatched: 5. The CDR3 spans 13 residues. Germline CDR1 is SGHTA and CDR2 is FQGNSA. CDR3 bases: TGTGCCAGCAGCTTGGACACAGGGGGAGAGCAGTTCTTC. Amino acids: CASSLDTGGEQFF. The full variable domain, in which reference TRBV7-2 and TRBJ2-1 provide the parts outside the CDR3, is GAGVSQSPSNKVTEKGKDVELRCDPISGHTALYWYRQSLGQGLEFLIYFQGNSAPDKSGLPSDRFSAERTGGSVSTLTIQRTQQEDSAVYLCASSLDTGGEQFFGPGTRLTVL.

The chain links TRBV4-1 to TRBJ2-7, with 11 positions matching TRBD2. J was trimmed by 5 bases and V by 0 bases; bases with no gene match: 6. Germline V gene sequence: CDR1 MGHRA, CDR2 YSYEKL. This CDR3 spans 16 amino acids. The CDR3 bases are TGCGCCAGCAGCCAAGATAGCGGGAGGGCCAACCACGAGCAGTACTTC. Translating it yields CASSQDSGRANHEQYF.

The chain combines TRBV2 with TRBJ2-1, with 15 bases matching TRBD2. V gave up 3 bases and J gave up 4 bases; unmatched junction bases: 4. The CDR3 sequence is 17 residues long. The germline CDR1 and CDR2 sequences are SNHLY and FYNNEI. The CDR3: CASSDGLAGGQYNEQFF. The DNA for the CDR3 is TGTGCCAGCAGTGACGGACTAGCGGGGGGGCAGTACAATGAGCAGTTCTTC.

This clone was observed a few times. V and J are TRBV5-6 and TRBJ2-7; D is possibly TRBD1 (6 bases). The CDR3 has 11 amino acids. Between the trimmed V and J ends, which lost 5 bases and 3 bases, there was a span of 6 bases. Germline V lookup: CDR1 SGHDT, CDR2 YYEEEE. CDR3 nucleotides: TGTGCCAGCAGGGACAGCTACGAGCAGTACTTC. This gives the protein CASRDSYEQYF.

This chain links TRBV18 with TRBJ2-7; TRBD2 might be the D (6 bases). V was trimmed by 3 bases and J by 2 bases, leaving 17 bases between them. Germline CDR1 and CDR2: KGHSH and LQKENI. CDR3 length: 16 residues. The CDR3, as DNA: TGTGCCAGCTCACCTCGCCAGTCTGGGGGGACCTACGAGCAGTACTTC. Protein: CASSPRQSGGTYEQYF.

The chain combines TRBV29-1 with TRBJ2-1, with 13 bases identical to TRBD2. Germline V lookup: CDR1 SQVTM, CDR2 ANQGSEA. Trimming took 7 bases from V and 8 from J; bases not matched to a gene: 8. This CDR3 region has 14 residues. As DNA, the CDR3 is TGCAGCGGGAGAAGGACTAGCGGGAGCTATGAGCAGTTCTTC. This encodes CSGRRTSGSYEQFF.

This chain uses TRBV29-1 with TRBJ2-7, with a tentative D call TRBD1 (5 bases). Trimming cost V 4 bases and J 2 bases, with 9 bases left between them. The CDR3 is 12 residues long. The germline V gene has CDR1 SQVTM and CDR2 ANQGSEA. The CDR3 loop reads CSVVQGAYEQYF. For the CDR3, the DNA is TGCAGCGTTGTCCAGGGTGCCTACGAGCAGTACTTC.

The J gene is TRBJ2-3, the V gene TRBV4-1; D may be TRBD2 (5 bases). CDR3 size: 17 residues. V was clipped by 4 bases and J by 0 bases, with 17 bases between them. Germline CDR1 and CDR2: MGHRA and YSYEKL. CDR3 DNA sequence: TGCGCCAGCAGCCCCCTTGGGAGCCTGCCTAGCACAGATACGCAGTATTTT. Translated, it gives CASSPLGSLPSTDTQYF.

This clone occurred a few times. The chain recombines TRBV7-2 with TRBJ2-3; 11 bases fit TRBD2. Germline V gene data show CDR1 as SGHTA and CDR2 as FQGNSA. The V segment lost 2 bases and the J segment 5 bases; nucleotides outside the gene matches: 6. The CDR3 is made up of 16 amino acids. The CDR3 protein is CASSLNSGGAKDTQYF. In DNA, the CDR3 is TGTGCCAGCAGCTTAAATAGCGGGGGGGCCAAAGATACGCAGTATTTT.

This chain connects TRBV5-1 to TRBJ2-1; maybe TRBD2 (5 bases). The CDR3 sequence is 17 residues long. From germline, CDR1 is SGHRS and CDR2 YFSETQ. The germline V and J ends were trimmed by 4 bases and 9 bases, with 26 bases remaining between them. The CDR3 DNA sequence: TGCGCCAGCAGCCCTAAACATGGTAGCGTCCGAGGCGGTGAGCAGTTCTTC. Encoded protein: CASSPKHGSVRGGEQFF.

The chain combines TRBV5-1 with TRBJ2-7; tentative D call: TRBD2 (6 bases). Germline CDR1 and CDR2: SGHRS and YFSETQ. The length of the CDR3 is 18 residues. The V and J ends lost 0 bases and 1 base respectively, with 20 bases between them. CDR3 amino acids: CASSLVLPGTDDSYEQYF. Here the CDR3 DNA reads TGCGCCAGCAGCTTGGTCCTCCCCGGGACTGACGATTCCTACGAGCAGTACTTC. Full variable domain (missing parts from reference TRBV5-1 and TRBJ2-7): KAGVTQTPRYLIKTRGQQVTLSCSPISGHRSVSWYQQTPGQGLQFLFEYFSETQRNKGNFPGRFSGRQFSNSRSEMNVSTLELGDSALYLCASSLVLPGTDDSYEQYFGPGTRLTVT.

This clone was counted once. The V call is TRBV14, the J call TRBJ2-3; TRBD1 is a possible D gene (6 bases). The CDR3 contains 14 residues. The V gene's germline CDR1 is SGHDN and CDR2 FVKESK. The V end was cut by 3 bases, the J end by 10 bases, with 17 bases between. The CDR3 sequence: CASSQDSNPTAQYF. CDR3 DNA: TGTGCCAGCAGCCAGGACAGCAACCCGACAGCGCAGTATTTT. Drawing the rest from reference TRBV14 and TRBJ2-3, the complete variable domain is EAGVTQFPSHSVIEKGQTVTLRCDPISGHDNLYWYRRVMGKEIKFLLHFVKESKQDESGMPNNRFLAERTGGTYSTLKVQPAELEDSGVYFCASSQDSNPTAQYFGPGTRLTVL.

This rearrangement joins TRBV6-6 to TRBJ2-2; 8 bases agree with TRBD1. The V and J ends lost 6 bases and 2 bases, in that order; junction bases with no gene match: 8. Germline V gene lookup returns CDR1 MNHNY and CDR2 SVGAGI (reference sequence). The CDR3 covers 16 residues. Written as DNA, the CDR3 is TGTGCCAGCAGATCCACCGGACAGGGCAACACCGGGGAGCTGTTTTTT. Translation gives CASRSTGQGNTGELFF.

The rearrangement links TRBV5-1 to TRBJ2-7; D is ambiguous. This CDR3 has 13 amino acids. The V and J ends lost 1 base and 0 bases respectively, with 5 bases between them. Germline V gene data show CDR1 as SGHRS and CDR2 as YFSETQ. In DNA form, the CDR3 reads TGCGCCAGCAGCTTGAGGAGCTCCTACGAGCAGTACTTC. It is translated as CASSLRSSYEQYF.

This chain connects TRBV7-2 to TRBJ2-3, with 9 positions matching TRBD2. The CDR3 totals 16 residues. The germline V gene has CDR1 SGHTA and CDR2 FQGNSA. J was trimmed by 4 bases and V by 5 bases; bases with no gene match: 10. The CDR3 is CASSVYGTSLADTQYF. The CDR3 nucleotides are TGTGCCAGCAGCGTTTACGGGACTAGCCTCGCAGATACGCAGTATTTT.